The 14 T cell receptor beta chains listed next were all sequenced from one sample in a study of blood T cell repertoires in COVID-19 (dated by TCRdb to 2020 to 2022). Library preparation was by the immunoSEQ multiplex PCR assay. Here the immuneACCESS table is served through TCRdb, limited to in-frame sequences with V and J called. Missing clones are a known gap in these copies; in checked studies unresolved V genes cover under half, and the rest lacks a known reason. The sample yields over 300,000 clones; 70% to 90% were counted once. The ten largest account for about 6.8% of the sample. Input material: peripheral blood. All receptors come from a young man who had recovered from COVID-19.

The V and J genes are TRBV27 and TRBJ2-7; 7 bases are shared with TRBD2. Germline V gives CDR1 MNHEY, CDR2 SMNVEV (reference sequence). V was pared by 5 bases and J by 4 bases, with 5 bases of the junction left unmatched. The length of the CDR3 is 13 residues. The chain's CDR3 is CASSPGTKYEQYF. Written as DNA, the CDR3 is TGTGCCAGCAGTCCCGGGACTAAATACGAGCAGTACTTC.

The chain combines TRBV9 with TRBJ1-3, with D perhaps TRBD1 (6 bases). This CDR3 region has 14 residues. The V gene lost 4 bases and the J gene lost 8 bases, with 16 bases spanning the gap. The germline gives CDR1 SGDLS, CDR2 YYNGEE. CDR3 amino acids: CASSTGGQTDTIYF. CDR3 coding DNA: TGTGCCAGCAGCACCGGAGGACAGACGGACACCATATATTTT.

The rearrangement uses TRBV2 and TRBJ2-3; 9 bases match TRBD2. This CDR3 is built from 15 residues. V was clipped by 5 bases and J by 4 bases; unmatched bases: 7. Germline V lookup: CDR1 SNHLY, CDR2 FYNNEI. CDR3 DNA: TGTGCCAGCAGTCAGGGAGCGGGAGGATCAGATACGCAGTATTTT. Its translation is CASSQGAGGSDTQYF.

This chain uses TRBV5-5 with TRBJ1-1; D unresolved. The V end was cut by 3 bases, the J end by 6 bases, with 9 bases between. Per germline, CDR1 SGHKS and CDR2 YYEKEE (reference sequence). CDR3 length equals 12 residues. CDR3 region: CASSSGGAEAFF. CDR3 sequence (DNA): TGTGCCAGCAGCTCAGGTGGCGCTGAAGCTTTCTTT.

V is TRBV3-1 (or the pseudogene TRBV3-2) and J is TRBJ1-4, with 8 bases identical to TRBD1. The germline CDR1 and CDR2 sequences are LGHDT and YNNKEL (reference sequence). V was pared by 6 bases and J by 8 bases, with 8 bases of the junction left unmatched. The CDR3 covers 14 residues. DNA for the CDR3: TGTGCCAGCAGTTCCAGGGGGCGCGGGGAAAAACTGTTTTTT. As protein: CASSSRGRGEKLFF.

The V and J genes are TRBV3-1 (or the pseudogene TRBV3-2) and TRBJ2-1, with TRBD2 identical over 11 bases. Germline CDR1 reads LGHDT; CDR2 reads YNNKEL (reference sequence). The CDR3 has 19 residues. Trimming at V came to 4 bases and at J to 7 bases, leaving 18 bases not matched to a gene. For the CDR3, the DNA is TGTGCCAGCAGCCGGGGGCAGACTAGCGGGATCACAAGAGGGAATGAGCAGTTCTTC. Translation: CASSRGQTSGITRGNEQFF.

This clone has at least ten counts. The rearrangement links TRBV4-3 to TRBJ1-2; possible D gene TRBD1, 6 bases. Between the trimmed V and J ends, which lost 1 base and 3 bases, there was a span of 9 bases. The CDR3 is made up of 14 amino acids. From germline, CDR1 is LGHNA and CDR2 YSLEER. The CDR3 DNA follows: TGCGCCAGCAGCCAAGTGGGACACGACTATGGCTACACCTTC. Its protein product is CASSQVGHDYGYTF.

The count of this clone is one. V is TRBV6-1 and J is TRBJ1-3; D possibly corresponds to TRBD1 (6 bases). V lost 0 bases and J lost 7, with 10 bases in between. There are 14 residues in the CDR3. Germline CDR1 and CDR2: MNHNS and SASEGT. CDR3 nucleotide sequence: TGTGCCAGCAGTGAAGCGGGAGGGGGGAACACCATATATTTT. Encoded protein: CASSEAGGGNTIYF.

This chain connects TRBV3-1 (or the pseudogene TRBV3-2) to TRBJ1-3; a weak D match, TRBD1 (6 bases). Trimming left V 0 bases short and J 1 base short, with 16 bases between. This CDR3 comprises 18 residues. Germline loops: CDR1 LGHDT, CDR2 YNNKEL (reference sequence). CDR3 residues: CASSQDAAGVNSGNTIYF. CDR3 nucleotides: TGTGCCAGCAGCCAAGATGCGGCAGGGGTGAATTCTGGAAACACCATATATTTT.

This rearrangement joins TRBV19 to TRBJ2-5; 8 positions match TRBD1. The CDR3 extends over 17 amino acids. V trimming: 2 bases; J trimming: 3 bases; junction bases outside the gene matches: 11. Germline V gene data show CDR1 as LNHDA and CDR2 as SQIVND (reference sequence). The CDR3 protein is CASSIWVWGQEKETQYF. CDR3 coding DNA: TGTGCCAGTAGTATATGGGTTTGGGGACAGGAAAAAGAGACCCAGTACTTC.

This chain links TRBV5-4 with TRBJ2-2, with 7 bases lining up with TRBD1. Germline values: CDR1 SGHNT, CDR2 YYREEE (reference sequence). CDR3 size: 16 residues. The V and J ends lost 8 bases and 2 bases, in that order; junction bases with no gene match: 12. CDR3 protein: CASTFRTGLNTGELFF. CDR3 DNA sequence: TGTGCCAGTACATTTAGGACAGGTCTTAACACCGGGGAGCTGTTTTTT.

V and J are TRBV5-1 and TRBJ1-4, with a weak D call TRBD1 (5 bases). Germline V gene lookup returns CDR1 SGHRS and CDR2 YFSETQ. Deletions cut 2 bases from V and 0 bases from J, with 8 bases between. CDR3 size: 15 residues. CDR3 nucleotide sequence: TGCGCCAGCAGCTTCGCAGGGTCAACTAATGAAAAACTGTTTTTT. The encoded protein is CASSFAGSTNEKLFF. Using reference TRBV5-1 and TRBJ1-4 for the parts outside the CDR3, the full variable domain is KAGVTQTPRYLIKTRGQQVTLSCSPISGHRSVSWYQQTPGQGLQFLFEYFSETQRNKGNFPGRFSGRQFSNSRSEMNVSTLELGDSALYLCASSFAGSTNEKLFFGSGTQLSVL.

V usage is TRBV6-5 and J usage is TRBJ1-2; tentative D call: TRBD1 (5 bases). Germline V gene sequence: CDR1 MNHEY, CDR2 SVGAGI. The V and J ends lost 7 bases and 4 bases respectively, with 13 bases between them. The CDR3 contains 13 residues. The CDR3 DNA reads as TGTGCCAGCAACCCGGCGGGGACCTATGGCTACACCTTC. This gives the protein CASNPAGTYGYTF.

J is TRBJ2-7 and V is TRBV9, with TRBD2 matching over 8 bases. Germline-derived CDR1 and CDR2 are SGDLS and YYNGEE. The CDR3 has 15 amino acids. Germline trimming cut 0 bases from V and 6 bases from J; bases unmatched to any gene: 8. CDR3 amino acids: CASSVGAAGVGEQYF. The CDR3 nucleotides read TGTGCCAGCAGCGTAGGGGCAGCGGGAGTAGGCGAGCAGTACTTC.